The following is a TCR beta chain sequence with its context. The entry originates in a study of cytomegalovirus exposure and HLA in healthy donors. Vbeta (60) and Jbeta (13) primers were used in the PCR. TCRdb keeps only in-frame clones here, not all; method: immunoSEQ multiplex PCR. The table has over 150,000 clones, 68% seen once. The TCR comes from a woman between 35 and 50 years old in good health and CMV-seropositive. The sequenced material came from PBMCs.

The CDR3 DNA reads TGTGCCAGCAGTGAATCGGCTAGTGACACAGGAGAGCAGTTCTTC. As protein: CASSESASDTGEQFF. The chain couples TRBV2 to TRBJ2-1; D is perhaps TRBD1 (5 bases). This CDR3 region has 15 residues. The germline V gene encodes CDR1 SNHLY and CDR2 FYNNEI. Trimming shortened V by 2 bases and J by 10 bases, and 18 bases separated the two germline ends.